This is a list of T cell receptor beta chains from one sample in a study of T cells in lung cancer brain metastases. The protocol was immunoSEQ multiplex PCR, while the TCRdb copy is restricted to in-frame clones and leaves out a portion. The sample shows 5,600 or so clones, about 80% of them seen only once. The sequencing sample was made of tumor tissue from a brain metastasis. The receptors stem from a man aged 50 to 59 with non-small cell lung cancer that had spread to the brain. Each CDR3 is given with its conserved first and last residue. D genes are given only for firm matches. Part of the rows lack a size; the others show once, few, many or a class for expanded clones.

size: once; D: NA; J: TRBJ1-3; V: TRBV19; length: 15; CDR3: CASSGTASRGNTIYF; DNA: TGTGCCAGTAGCGGGACGGCTTCGAGAGGAAACACCATATATTTT
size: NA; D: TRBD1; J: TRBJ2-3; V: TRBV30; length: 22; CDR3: CAWSVYSPGQGAPGVGTDTQYF; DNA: TGTGCCTGGAGTGTTTATTCTCCGGGACAGGGGGCGCCGGGGGTTGGCACAGATACGCAGTATTTT
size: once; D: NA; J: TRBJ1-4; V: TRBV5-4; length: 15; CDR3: CASSPRGTGGEKLFF; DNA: TGTGCCAGCAGCCCCCGAGGGACGGGAGGTGAAAAACTGTTTTTT
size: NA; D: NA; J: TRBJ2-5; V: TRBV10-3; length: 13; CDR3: CAISEGAGETQYF; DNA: TGTGCCATCAGTGAGGGGGCAGGAGAGACCCAGTACTTC
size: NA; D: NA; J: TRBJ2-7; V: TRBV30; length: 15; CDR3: CAWSVQGLPPHEQYF; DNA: TGTGCCTGGAGTGTACAAGGACTCCCCCCTCACGAGCAGTACTTC
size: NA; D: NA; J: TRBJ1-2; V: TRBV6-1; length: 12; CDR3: CASSERGLGYTF; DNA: TGTGCCAGCAGTGAACGGGGCCTCGGCTACACCTTC
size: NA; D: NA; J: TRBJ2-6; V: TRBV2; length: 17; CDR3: CASSEREAGSGANVLTF; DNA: TGTGCCAGCAGTGAAAGGGAAGCAGGGTCTGGGGCCAACGTCCTGACTTTC
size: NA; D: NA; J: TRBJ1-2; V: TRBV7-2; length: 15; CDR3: CTSRYPNTGEDGYTF; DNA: TGTACCAGCAGGTACCCTAACACGGGAGAGGATGGCTACACCTTC
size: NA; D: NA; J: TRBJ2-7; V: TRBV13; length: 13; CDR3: CASSSDSLYEQYF; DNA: TGTGCCAGCAGCTCAGACAGCCTGTACGAGCAGTACTTC
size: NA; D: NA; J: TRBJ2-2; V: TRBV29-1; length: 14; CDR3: CSGRWSGLTGELFF; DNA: TGCAGCGGCCGGTGGAGCGGGCTCACCGGGGAGCTGTTTTTT
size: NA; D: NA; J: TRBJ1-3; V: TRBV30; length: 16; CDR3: CAWSVIQWDRRNTIYF; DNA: TGTGCCTGGAGTGTAATTCAGTGGGATCGGAGAAACACCATATATTTT
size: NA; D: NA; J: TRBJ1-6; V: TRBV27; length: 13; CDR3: CASRPPLGSPLHF; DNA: TGTGCCAGCAGACCACCCCTCGGTTCACCCCTCCACTTT
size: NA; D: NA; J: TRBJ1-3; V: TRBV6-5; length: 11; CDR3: CASSYQGTIYF; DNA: TGTGCCAGCAGTTATCAGGGCACCATATATTTT
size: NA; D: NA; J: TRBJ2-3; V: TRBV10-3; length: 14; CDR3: CAISEFVEADTQYF; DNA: TGTGCCATCAGTGAGTTCGTGGAGGCAGATACGCAGTATTTT
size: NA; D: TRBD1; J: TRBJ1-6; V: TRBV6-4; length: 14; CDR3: CASSPQGASSPLHF; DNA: TGTGCCAGCAGCCCGCAGGGGGCTAGCTCACCCCTCCACTTT
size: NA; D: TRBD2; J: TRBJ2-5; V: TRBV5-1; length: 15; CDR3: CTSRMSLAGQETQYF; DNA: TGCACCAGCAGAATGAGCTTAGCGGGACAAGAGACCCAGTACTTC
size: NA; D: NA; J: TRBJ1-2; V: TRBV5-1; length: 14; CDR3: CASSSGPVGYGYTF; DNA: TGCGCCAGCAGCTCGGGTCCGGTAGGCTATGGCTACACCTTC
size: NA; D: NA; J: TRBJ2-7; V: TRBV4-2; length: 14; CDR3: CASSQMRGPYEQYF; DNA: TGTGCCAGCAGCCAAATGCGGGGTCCCTACGAGCAGTACTTC
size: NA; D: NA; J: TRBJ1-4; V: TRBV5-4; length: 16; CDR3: CASSWGSTSTNEKLFF; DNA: TGTGCCAGCAGCTGGGGTTCGACCTCAACTAATGAAAAACTGTTTTTT
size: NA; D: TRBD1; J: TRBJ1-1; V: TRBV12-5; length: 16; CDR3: CASGLVRTGGSTEAFF; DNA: TGTGCTAGTGGTTTGGTTAGGACAGGGGGTAGCACTGAAGCTTTCTTT
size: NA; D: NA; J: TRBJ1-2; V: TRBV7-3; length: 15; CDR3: CASSLKGGANYGYTF; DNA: TGTGCCAGCAGCTTAAAAGGCGGGGCCAACTATGGCTACACCTTC
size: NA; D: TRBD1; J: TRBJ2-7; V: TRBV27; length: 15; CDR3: CASILRGQGTYEQYF; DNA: TGTGCCAGCATTCTTCGCGGACAGGGGACCTACGAGCAGTACTTC
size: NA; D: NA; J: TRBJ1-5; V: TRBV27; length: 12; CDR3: CASSLSQGPQHF; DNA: TGTGCCAGCAGTTTGTCACAGGGGCCCCAGCATTTT
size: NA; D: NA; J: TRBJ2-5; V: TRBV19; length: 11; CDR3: CASSLMETQYF; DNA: TGTGCCAGTAGTCTAATGGAGACCCAGTACTTC
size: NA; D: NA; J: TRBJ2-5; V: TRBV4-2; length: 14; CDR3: CASSQDPSAALQYF; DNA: TGTGCCAGCAGCCAAGATCCTTCAGCGGCCCTCCAGTACTTC
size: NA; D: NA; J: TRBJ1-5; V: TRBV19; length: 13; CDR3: CASSGLLNQPQHF; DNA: TGTGCCAGTAGCGGGCTTCTCAATCAGCCCCAGCATTTT
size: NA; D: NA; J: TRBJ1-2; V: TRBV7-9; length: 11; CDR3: CASSLDHGYTF; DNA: TGTGCCAGCAGCTTAGACCATGGCTACACCTTC
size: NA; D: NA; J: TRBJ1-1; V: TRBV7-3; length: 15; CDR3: CASSLNGEVNTEAFF; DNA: TGTGCCAGCAGCTTAAACGGTGAGGTGAACACTGAAGCTTTCTTT